The 8 T cell receptor beta chains below all came from one sample that was sequenced in a study of cytomegalovirus exposure and HLA in healthy donors. It was with 60 Vbeta and 13 Jbeta primers that the PCR ran. Data came from immunoSEQ multiplex PCR; TCRdb stores just in-frame clones and leaves some out. Among 130,000 to 150,000 clones listed, more than 70% were seen once. Sequencing was carried out using PBMCs. These receptors all stem from a male donor in good health and CMV-seropositive.

The rearrangement links TRBV11-2 to TRBJ1-1; 10 bases align to TRBD1. This CDR3 region has 15 residues. After removal of 5 bases from V and 0 bases from J, the junction contained 3 bases not matched to a gene. Looked up from germline, CDR1 is SGHAT and CDR2 is FQNNGV. The CDR3 loop reads CASSPGQGLNTEAFF. As DNA, the CDR3 is TGTGCCAGCAGCCCGGGACAGGGGTTGAACACTGAAGCTTTCTTT. Looking up the rest from reference TRBV11-2 and TRBJ1-1 gives the full variable domain: EAGVAQSPRYKIIEKRQSVAFWCNPISGHATLYWYQQILGQGPKLLIQFQNNGVVDDSQLPKDRFSAERLKGVDSTLKIQPAKLEDSAVYLCASSPGQGLNTEAFFGQGTRLTVV.

This clone showed up just once. The chain carries TRBV29-1 and TRBJ1-2; D is uncertain. The CDR3 has 12 residues. Germline values: CDR1 SQVTM, CDR2 ANQGSEA. V gave up 0 bases and J gave up 5 bases, with 7 bases separating them. The CDR3 DNA follows: TGCAGCGTTGAAGATCGCGGGTATGGCTACACCTTC. Its translation is CSVEDRGYGYTF.

V is TRBV7-2 and J is TRBJ2-5; 8 bases map to TRBD2. The germline V gene encodes CDR1 SGHTA and CDR2 FQGNSA. J gave up 2 bases and V 6 bases, and 5 bases lay outside the gene matches. The CDR3 runs to 14 residues. The CDR3 region is CASRVGLAQETQYF. The CDR3 DNA follows: TGTGCCAGCAGAGTCGGACTAGCTCAAGAGACCCAGTACTTC.

The rearrangement joins TRBV4-1 to TRBJ2-7, with a weak D call TRBD1 (7 bases). V lost 4 bases to trimming and J lost 5 bases, with 12 bases between them. Germline values: CDR1 MGHRA, CDR2 YSYEKL. The CDR3 spans 13 residues. CDR3 residues: CASSPGGYNEQYF. The CDR3 DNA reads TGCGCCAGCAGCCCAGGGGGGTACAACGAGCAGTACTTC.

The chain carries TRBV15 and TRBJ1-2; no definite D call. V was shortened by 0 bases and J by 0 bases, with 14 bases between the two germline ends. CDR1 LNHNV and CDR2 YYDKDF come from the germline V gene (reference sequence). This CDR3 comprises 17 residues. The CDR3 reads CATSRDRVVLSNYGYTF. Written as DNA, the CDR3 is TGTGCCACCAGCAGAGATCGGGTAGTACTCTCTAACTATGGCTACACCTTC. Filled out from reference TRBV15 and TRBJ1-2, the complete variable domain reads DAMVIQNPRYQVTQFGKPVTLSCSQTLNHNVMYWYQQKSSQAPKLLFHYYDKDFNNEADTPDNFQSRRPNTSFCFLDIRSPGLGDTAMYLCATSRDRVVLSNYGYTFGSGTRLTVV.

The rearrangement joins TRBV9 to TRBJ2-1; perhaps TRBD2 as D (6 bases). Germline V gives CDR1 SGDLS, CDR2 YYNGEE. V was cut by 4 bases and J by 7 bases, with 18 bases left in between. This CDR3 spans 15 amino acids. CDR3 sequence: CASSPRGTAWNEQFF. As DNA, the CDR3 is TGTGCCAGCAGCCCCCGGGGGACGGCGTGGAATGAGCAGTTCTTC.

This chain links TRBV27 with TRBJ2-1; D might be TRBD2 (5 bases). Trimming stripped 6 bases from V and 8 bases from J, with 11 bases between. This CDR3 region has 12 residues. The germline V gene encodes CDR1 MNHEY and CDR2 SMNVEV (reference sequence). The CDR3 here is CASREASHEQFF. The CDR3 bases are TGTGCCAGCAGAGAGGCTAGCCATGAGCAGTTCTTC.

The chain carries TRBV7-2 and TRBJ1-2; D is undetermined. Between the trimmed V and J ends, which lost 4 bases and 2 bases, there was a span of 8 bases. Per germline, CDR1 SGHTA and CDR2 FQGNSA. This CDR3 is built from 13 residues. The CDR3 here is CASSSYINYGYTF. The CDR3 DNA sequence: TGTGCCAGCAGCTCGTATATCAACTATGGCTACACCTTC.